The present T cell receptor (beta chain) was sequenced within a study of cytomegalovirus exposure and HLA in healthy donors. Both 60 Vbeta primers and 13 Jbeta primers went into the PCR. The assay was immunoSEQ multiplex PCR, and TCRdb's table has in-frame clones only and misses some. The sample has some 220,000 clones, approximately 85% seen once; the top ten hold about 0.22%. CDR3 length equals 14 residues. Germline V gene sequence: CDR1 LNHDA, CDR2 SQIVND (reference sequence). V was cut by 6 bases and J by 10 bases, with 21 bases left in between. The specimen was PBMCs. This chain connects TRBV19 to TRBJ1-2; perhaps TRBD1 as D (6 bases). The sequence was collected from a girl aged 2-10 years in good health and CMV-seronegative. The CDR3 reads CASSHDTGSTLYTF. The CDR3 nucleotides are TGTGCCAGTAGCCACGACACAGGGTCCACCCTCTACACCTTC.